This TCR beta chain emerged from a study of cytomegalovirus exposure and HLA in healthy donors. Method: immunoSEQ multiplex PCR; TCRdb's copy keeps in-frame clones and lacks some. The top ten hold more than 1.4% of the sample, which has some 140,000 clones, 70% to 90% seen once. This clone was seen repeatedly, ten times or more. The CDR3 extends over 15 amino acids. V lost 4 bases and J lost 9; bases outside the gene matches: 12. Germline CDR1 LNHDA, CDR2 SQIVND (reference sequence). This TCR came from a woman in her twenties or thirties in good health and CMV-seronegative. The sequenced sample was PBMCs. This chain links TRBV19 with TRBJ1-5; 7 nucleotides agree with TRBD1. The CDR3 sequence: CASSTFGTENWPQHF. In DNA form, the CDR3 reads TGTGCCAGTAGTACCTTCGGGACAGAGAATTGGCCCCAGCATTTT. The whole variable domain, remainder taken from reference TRBV19 and TRBJ1-5, is DGGITQSPKYLFRKEGQNVTLSCEQNLNHDAMYWYRQDPGQGLRLIYYSQIVNDFQKGDIAEGYSVSREKKESFPLTVTSAQKNPTAFYLCASSTFGTENWPQHFGDGTRLSIL.